The T cell receptor beta chain described here comes from a study of human T cells and chemical hapten exposure. Study-level findings and limits: No change in TCRs above 1 in 1000 frequency was produced by DPC sensitization.

Comment on this clonotype: Its antigen is not known. At one of its ends the junction is not consistent with the germline gene, which may arise from a read error.

This CDR3 is 14 amino acids long. Germline V gene sequence: CDR1 MGHRA, CDR2 YSYEKL. The time point: patch test 1, 2 weeks after DPC sensitization. Treatment indicated: therapeutic diphenylcyclopropenone sensitization with weekly scalp DPC. Unique molecular identifiers were affixed to discrete cDNA molecules within the library. TCRdb re-derived calls from the RACE reads in MiXCR, one entry per CDR3 protein. This sample has some 180,000 distinct CDR3 sequences, with approximately 20% found just once. Sequenced here: whole blood, sampled in connection with sensitization to the hapten diphenylcyclopropenone (DPC). This clonotype was sampled from a woman in her forties or fifties with alopecia areata. Some clones in this sample may be carry-over from other donors' samples. The gene calls are TRBV4-1 and TRBJ2-3, with 10 nucleotides matching TRBD2. The CDR3 DNA reads TGCGCCAGCGGCCAAGATGAAGCGGGAGGGGCGCAGTATTTT. This codes for CASGQDEAGGAQYF.